Listed below are T cell receptor beta chains from one sample, sequenced in a study of cytomegalovirus exposure and HLA in healthy donors. Assay used: immunoSEQ multiplex PCR; TCRdb lists only in-frame clones, some missing. The data contain more than 200,000 clones, around 91% of them singletons. Material: PBMCs. These receptors were taken from a woman younger than 45 in good health and CMV-seronegative. Each CDR3 is given with its conserved first and last residue. The D gene is left open where the match is weak. Where a row states a size, it is once, few, many or the class of an expanded clone; other rows omit it.

D,J,size,V,DNA,CDR3
TRBD1,TRBJ2-1,-,TRBV7-8,TGTGCCAGCAGCCCGGGACAGGGCTACAATGAGCAGTTCTTC,CASSPGQGYNEQFF
TRBD1,TRBJ1-1,-,TRBV10-3,TGTGCCACCCAGGGACAGTTGGGCACTGAAGCTTTCTTT,CATQGQLGTEAFF
TRBD2,TRBJ2-1,-,TRBV29-1,TGCAGCGTTTCCTTACCCGGGACTAGCGACTACAATGAGCAGTTCTTC,CSVSLPGTSDYNEQFF
-,TRBJ2-1,-,TRBV19,TGTGCCAGTATGGGCGGGACCTACAATGAGCAGTTCTTC,CASMGGTYNEQFF
TRBD2,TRBJ2-3,once,TRBV11-2,TGTGCCAGCCAGCGGGAGAGGGCCACAGATACGCAGTATTTT,CASQRERATDTQYF
-,TRBJ2-5,-,TRBV6-1,TGTGCCAGCAGTGAAAGGGGGGCCGCGTACCAAGAGACCCAGTACTTC,CASSERGAAYQETQYF
-,TRBJ1-1,-,TRBV11-2,TGTGCCAGCATGGGAGGGAGGAGCACTGAAGCTTTCTTT,CASMGGRSTEAFF
-,TRBJ2-7,-,TRBV7-9,TGTGCCAGCAGCTTCCCAGGTCTCACCTACGAGCAGTACTTC,CASSFPGLTYEQYF
-,TRBJ2-6,-,TRBV2,TGTGCCAGCGGCCCACGGACAGCTGGGGCCAACGTCCTGACTTTC,CASGPRTAGANVLTF
TRBD2,TRBJ2-3,-,TRBV9,TGTGCCAGCAGCGTTAGCGGGAGGGGTTCTATAGATACGCAGTATTTT,CASSVSGRGSIDTQYF
-,TRBJ2-5,-,TRBV11-3,TGTGCCAGCAGCTTAGGGACACAAGAGACCCAGTACTTC,CASSLGTQETQYF
-,TRBJ2-7,-,TRBV11-2,TGTGCCAGCAGCTTAGGAGGTTCCTACGAGCAGTACTTC,CASSLGGSYEQYF
-,TRBJ2-5,-,TRBV6-5,TGTGCCAGCAGTTACGGCGCAGGGCCTTATGAGACCCAGTACTTC,CASSYGAGPYETQYF
-,TRBJ2-7,-,TRBV5-1,TGCGCCAGCAGCACGGGACCGGGCGTAGAGCAGTACTTC,CASSTGPGVEQYF
-,TRBJ2-6,-,TRBV27,TGTGCCAGCAGTTTAATATCACCCGGACCCGGCCCCAACGTCCTGACTTTC,CASSLISPGPGPNVLTF
TRBD1,TRBJ2-5,-,TRBV19,TGTGCCAGTAGTATAGGAGGGACAGGGCAAGAGACCCAGTACTTC,CASSIGGTGQETQYF
TRBD1,TRBJ2-1,-,TRBV5-6,TGTGCCAGCAGCCCGAAGGACAGGGTCGGTTACAATGAGCAGTTCTTC,CASSPKDRVGYNEQFF
TRBD1,TRBJ2-5,-,TRBV6-5,TGTGCCCTATTTTTGGGAGGGACAGGGGGCGAGACCCAGTACTTC,CALFLGGTGGETQYF
TRBD1,TRBJ2-7,-,TRBV7-9,TGTGCCAGCAGCGGCCGACCCCGGGACAGGATGAACGAGCAGTACTTC,CASSGRPRDRMNEQYF
-,TRBJ2-3,-,TRBV29-1,TGCAGCGTTCGAATGGGAAGGGTCTCCACAGATACGCAGTATTTT,CSVRMGRVSTDTQYF
-,TRBJ1-5,-,TRBV14,TGTGCCAGCAGCCCCAAGGCGGAAGACACGGGCAATCAGCCCCAGCATTTT,CASSPKAEDTGNQPQHF
TRBD2,TRBJ2-7,-,TRBV4-2,TGTGCCAGCAGCCAAGAAGGAACTAGCGGGAGCTACGAGCAGTACTTC,CASSQEGTSGSYEQYF
-,TRBJ1-5,-,TRBV15,TGTGCCACCAGCAGAGATAGAGGCAGCCGGGATCAGCCCCAGCATTTT,CATSRDRGSRDQPQHF
TRBD2,TRBJ2-3,-,TRBV7-8,TGTGCCAGCAGCATCCGACTAGCGGGAGAAGCAGATACGCAGTATTTT,CASSIRLAGEADTQYF
-,TRBJ2-1,-,TRBV19,TGTGCCAGTAGTCACACCTACAATGAGCAGTTCTTC,CASSHTYNEQFF
TRBD2,TRBJ2-1,-,TRBV11-3,TGTGCCAGCAGCTTCTATGGTGGAGCGGGAGTTGAGCAGTTCTTC,CASSFYGGAGVEQFF
-,TRBJ2-7,-,TRBV10-3,TGTGCCATGAGCCCAGCCAGGGGTGAGCAGTACTTC,CAMSPARGEQYF
-,TRBJ1-5,-,TRBV9,TGTGCCAGCAGCCGAGGGGGTAGCAATCAGCCCCAGCATTTT,CASSRGGSNQPQHF
-,TRBJ2-2,-,TRBV28,TGTGCCAGTCAGGGAACGACTAACACCGGGGAGCTGTTTTTT,CASQGTTNTGELFF
-,TRBJ1-1,-,TRBV7-8,TGTGCCAGCAGTCTAGTGTGGCAATCTGAAGCTTTCTTT,CASSLVWQSEAFF
-,TRBJ2-7,-,TRBV7-9,TGTGCCAGCACCAACCCCGACAACTCCTACGAGCAGTACTTC,CASTNPDNSYEQYF
TRBD2,TRBJ2-7,-,TRBV7-9,TGTGCCAGCAGCTCCGTAGCGGGAGGGCCCCTCGAGCAGTACTTC,CASSSVAGGPLEQYF
TRBD2,TRBJ2-7,-,TRBV27,TGTGCCAGCAGTTCTCTAGCGGGTGAACCCTACGAGCAGTACTTC,CASSSLAGEPYEQYF
TRBD2,TRBJ2-2,-,TRBV6-4,TGTGCCAGCAGCCTGACTAGCGGGAGAGGCGGGGAGCTGTTTTTT,CASSLTSGRGGELFF
TRBD1,TRBJ2-5,-,TRBV7-9,TGTGCCAGCGGCAGGGACAGGGGGCAACAGACCCAGTACTTC,CASGRDRGQQTQYF
-,TRBJ2-6,-,TRBV5-1,TGCGCCAGCAGCTTGGCCGACAGGATAACTGGGGCCAACGTCCTGACTTTC,CASSLADRITGANVLTF
-,TRBJ1-1,-,TRBV6-1,TGTGCCAGCAGTGAAGGATGGGCAGGGAAAGGTGAAGCTTTCTTT,CASSEGWAGKGEAFF
-,TRBJ2-1,once,TRBV6-6,TGTGCCAGCAGTTACCGGCAGGGGGGGTACAATGAGCAGTTCTTC,CASSYRQGGYNEQFF
TRBD2,TRBJ2-1,-,TRBV4-1,TGCGCCAGCAGCCAAGATAGGCTAGCGGGAGGGCCCTCCTACAATGAGCAGTTCTTC,CASSQDRLAGGPSYNEQFF
TRBD1,TRBJ2-7,once,TRBV12-5,TGTGCTAGTGGTTTGACACAGGGGGCTAGCTCCTACGAGCAGTACTTC,CASGLTQGASSYEQYF
TRBD1,TRBJ1-2,-,TRBV28,TGTGCCAGCAGCACGAACAGGGGGGTTGACTATGGCTACACCTTC,CASSTNRGVDYGYTF
TRBD2,TRBJ2-7,-,TRBV28,TGTGCCAGCAGGCCGCCAACTAGCGGGTTCGAGCAGTACTTC,CASRPPTSGFEQYF
-,TRBJ1-4,many,TRBV19,TGTGCCAGTAGTGACAGCGGTAATGAAAAACTGTTTTTT,CASSDSGNEKLFF
TRBD1,TRBJ2-3,-,TRBV9,TGTGCCAGCAGCTCCCCCAGGACAGGGGGTCAAGATACGCAGTATTTT,CASSSPRTGGQDTQYF
-,TRBJ2-5,-,TRBV2,TGTGCCAGCGTTCAGACCGACTCTGGGACCCAGTACTTC,CASVQTDSGTQYF
-,TRBJ2-5,-,TRBV6-5,TGTGCCAGCAGTTACGGACTATCAACCCAAACGGAGACCCAGTACTTC,CASSYGLSTQTETQYF
-,TRBJ2-3,-,TRBV5-1,TGCGCCAGCAGCTTGGATCCAGTCACAGATACGCAGTATTTT,CASSLDPVTDTQYF
TRBD2,TRBJ2-7,-,TRBV28,TGTGCCAGCAGCCGCGAAGGGACTAGCGGGAGGGCCAGGGTGTGGGGCGAGCAGTACTTC,CASSREGTSGRARVWGEQYF
-,TRBJ2-7,-,TRBV5-6,TGTGCCAGCAGCCTCAGGGGGGGACGGGGCGAGCAGTACTTC,CASSLRGGRGEQYF